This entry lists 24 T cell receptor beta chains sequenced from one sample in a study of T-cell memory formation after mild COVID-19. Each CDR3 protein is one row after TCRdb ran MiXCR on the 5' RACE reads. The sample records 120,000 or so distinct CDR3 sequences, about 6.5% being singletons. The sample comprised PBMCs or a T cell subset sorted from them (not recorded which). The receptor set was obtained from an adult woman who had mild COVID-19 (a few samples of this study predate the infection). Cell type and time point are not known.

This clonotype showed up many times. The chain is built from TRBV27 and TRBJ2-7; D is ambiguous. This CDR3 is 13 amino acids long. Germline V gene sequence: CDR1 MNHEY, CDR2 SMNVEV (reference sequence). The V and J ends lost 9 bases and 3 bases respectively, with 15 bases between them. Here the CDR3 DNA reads TGTGCCAGTACTTATAACCCTGGCTACGAGCAGTACTTC. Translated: CASTYNPGYEQYF.

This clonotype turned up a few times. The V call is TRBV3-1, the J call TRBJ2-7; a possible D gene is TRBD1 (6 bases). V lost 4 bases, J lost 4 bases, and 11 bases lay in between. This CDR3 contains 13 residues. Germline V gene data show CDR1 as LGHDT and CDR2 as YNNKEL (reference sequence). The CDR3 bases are TGTGCCAGCAGCCTACTCAGGGGATACGAGCAGTACTTC. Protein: CASSLLRGYEQYF.

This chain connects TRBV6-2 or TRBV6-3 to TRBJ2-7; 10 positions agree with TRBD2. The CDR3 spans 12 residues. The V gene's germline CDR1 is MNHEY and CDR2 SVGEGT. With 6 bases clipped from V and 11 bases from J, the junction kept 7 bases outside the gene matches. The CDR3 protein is CASSLLAGEKYF. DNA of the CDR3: TGTGCCAGCAGCCTTCTAGCGGGAGAGAAGTACTTC.

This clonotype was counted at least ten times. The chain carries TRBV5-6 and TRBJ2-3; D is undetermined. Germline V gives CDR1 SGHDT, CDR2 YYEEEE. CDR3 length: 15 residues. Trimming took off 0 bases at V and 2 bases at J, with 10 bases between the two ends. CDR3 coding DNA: TGTGCCAGCAGCTTGGCACGGAGTTACACAGATACGCAGTATTTT. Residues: CASSLARSYTDTQYF.

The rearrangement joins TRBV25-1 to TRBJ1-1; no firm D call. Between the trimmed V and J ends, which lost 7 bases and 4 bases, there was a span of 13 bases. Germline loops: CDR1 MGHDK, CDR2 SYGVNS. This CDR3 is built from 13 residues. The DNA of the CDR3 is TGTGCCAGCACCACGGGCTCCGGCACTGAAGCTTTCTTT. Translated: CASTTGSGTEAFF.

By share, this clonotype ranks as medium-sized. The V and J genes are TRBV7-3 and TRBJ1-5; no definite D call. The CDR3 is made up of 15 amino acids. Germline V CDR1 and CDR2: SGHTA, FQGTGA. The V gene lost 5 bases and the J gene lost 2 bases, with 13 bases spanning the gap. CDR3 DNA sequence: TGTGCCAGCAGCGAATCCGACGGTTGCAATCAGCCCCAGCATTTT. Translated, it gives CASSESDGCNQPQHF.

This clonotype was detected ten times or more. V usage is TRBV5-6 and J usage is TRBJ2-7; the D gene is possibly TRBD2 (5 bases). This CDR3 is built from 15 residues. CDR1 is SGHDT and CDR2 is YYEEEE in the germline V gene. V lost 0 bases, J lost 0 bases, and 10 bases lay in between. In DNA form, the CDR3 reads TGTGCCAGCAGCTTGGATGGACTCAGCTCCTACGAGCAGTACTTC. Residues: CASSLDGLSSYEQYF.

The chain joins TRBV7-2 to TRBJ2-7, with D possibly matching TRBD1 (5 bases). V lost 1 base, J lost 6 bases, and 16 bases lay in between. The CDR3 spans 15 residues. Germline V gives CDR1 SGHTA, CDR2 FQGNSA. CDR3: CASSLDGGREREQYF. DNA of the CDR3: TGTGCCAGCAGCTTAGATGGCGGCAGGGAACGCGAGCAGTACTTC.

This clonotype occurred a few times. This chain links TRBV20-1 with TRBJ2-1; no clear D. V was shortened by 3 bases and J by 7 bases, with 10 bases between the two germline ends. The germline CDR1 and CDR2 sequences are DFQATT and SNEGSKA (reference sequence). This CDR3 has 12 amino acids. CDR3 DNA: TGCAGTGCTAGTATAAGGCAAAATGAGCAGTTCTTC. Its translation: CSASIRQNEQFF.

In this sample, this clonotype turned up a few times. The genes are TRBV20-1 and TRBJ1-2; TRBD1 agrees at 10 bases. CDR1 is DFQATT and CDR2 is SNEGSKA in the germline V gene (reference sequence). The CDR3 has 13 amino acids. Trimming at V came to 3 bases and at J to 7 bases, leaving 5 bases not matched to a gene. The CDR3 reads CSASRTGGSGYTF. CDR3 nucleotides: TGCAGTGCTAGTAGGACAGGGGGTAGTGGCTACACCTTC.

CDR3 bases: TGTGCCAGCAGCCTAAACTCTGGAAACACCATATATTTT. Translation gives CASSLNSGNTIYF. This chain joins TRBV12-3 or TRBV12-4 and TRBJ1-3; no clear D gene. This CDR3 is built from 13 residues. Between the trimmed V and J ends, which lost 6 bases and 0 bases, there was a span of 6 bases.

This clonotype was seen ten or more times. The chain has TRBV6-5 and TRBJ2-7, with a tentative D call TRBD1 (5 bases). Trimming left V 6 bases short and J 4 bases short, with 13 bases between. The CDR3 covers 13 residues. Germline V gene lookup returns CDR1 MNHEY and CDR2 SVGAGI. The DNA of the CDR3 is TGTGCCAGCAGATGGAGTGGGGCGTACGAGCAGTACTTC. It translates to CASRWSGAYEQYF.

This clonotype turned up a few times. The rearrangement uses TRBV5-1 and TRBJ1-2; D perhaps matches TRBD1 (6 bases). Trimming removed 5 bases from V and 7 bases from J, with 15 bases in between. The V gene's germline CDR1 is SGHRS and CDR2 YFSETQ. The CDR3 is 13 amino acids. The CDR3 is CASRPGTQGGYTF. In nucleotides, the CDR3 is TGCGCCAGCAGGCCCGGGACACAGGGTGGCTACACCTTC. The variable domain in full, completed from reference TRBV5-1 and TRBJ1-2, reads KAGVTQTPRYLIKTRGQQVTLSCSPISGHRSVSWYQQTPGQGLQFLFEYFSETQRNKGNFPGRFSGRQFSNSRSEMNVSTLELGDSALYLCASRPGTQGGYTFGSGTRLTVV.

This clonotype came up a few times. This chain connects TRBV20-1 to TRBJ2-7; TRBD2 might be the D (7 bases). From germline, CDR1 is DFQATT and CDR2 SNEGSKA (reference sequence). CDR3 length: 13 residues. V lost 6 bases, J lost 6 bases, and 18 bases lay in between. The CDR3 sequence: CSALGGGPGEQYF. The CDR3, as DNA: TGCAGTGCCTTAGGGGGGGGGCCTGGCGAGCAGTACTTC.

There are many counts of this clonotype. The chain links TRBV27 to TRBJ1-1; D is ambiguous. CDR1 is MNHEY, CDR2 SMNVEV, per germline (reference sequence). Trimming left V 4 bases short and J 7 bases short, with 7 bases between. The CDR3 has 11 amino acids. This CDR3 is CASSSRIEAFF. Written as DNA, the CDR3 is TGTGCCAGCAGTTCCCGGATTGAAGCTTTCTTT.

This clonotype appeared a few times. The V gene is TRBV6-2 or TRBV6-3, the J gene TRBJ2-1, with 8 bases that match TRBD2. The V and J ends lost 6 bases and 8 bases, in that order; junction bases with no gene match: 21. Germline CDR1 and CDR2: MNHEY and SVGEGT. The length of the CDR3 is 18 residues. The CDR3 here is CASSPRSRVGRARDEQFF. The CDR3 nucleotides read TGTGCCAGCAGCCCCAGGTCCAGGGTCGGGAGGGCCCGGGATGAGCAGTTCTTC.

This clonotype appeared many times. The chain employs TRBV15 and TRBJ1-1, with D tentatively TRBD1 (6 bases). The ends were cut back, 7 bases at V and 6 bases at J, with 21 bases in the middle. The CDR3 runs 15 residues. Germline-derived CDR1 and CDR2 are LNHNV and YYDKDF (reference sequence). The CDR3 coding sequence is TGTGCCACCACCATGGACAGCCAATTTGTGGCTGAAGCTTTCTTT. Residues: CATTMDSQFVAEAFF. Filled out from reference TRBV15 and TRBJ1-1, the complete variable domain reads DAMVIQNPRYQVTQFGKPVTLSCSQTLNHNVMYWYQQKSSQAPKLLFHYYDKDFNNEADTPDNFQSRRPNTSFCFLDIRSPGLGDTAMYLCATTMDSQFVAEAFFGQGTRLTVV.

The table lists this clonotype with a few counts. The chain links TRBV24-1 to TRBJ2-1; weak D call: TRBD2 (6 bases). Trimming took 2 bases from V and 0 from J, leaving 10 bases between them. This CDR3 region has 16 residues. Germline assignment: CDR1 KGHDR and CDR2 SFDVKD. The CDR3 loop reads CATSDSGGVSYNEQFF. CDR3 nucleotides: TGTGCCACCAGTGATTCTGGCGGGGTCTCCTACAATGAGCAGTTCTTC.

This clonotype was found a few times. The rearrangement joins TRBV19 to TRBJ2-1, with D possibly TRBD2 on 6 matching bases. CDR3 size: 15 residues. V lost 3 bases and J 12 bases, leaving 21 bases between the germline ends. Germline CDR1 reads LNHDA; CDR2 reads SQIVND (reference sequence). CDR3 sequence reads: CASSIAGRRGVAQFF. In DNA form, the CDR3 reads TGTGCCAGTAGTATCGCGGGCAGGAGGGGTGTCGCGCAGTTCTTC.

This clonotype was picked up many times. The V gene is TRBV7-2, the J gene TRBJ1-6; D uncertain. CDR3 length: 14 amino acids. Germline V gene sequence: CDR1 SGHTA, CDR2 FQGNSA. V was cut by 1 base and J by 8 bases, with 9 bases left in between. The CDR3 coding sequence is TGTGCCAGCAGCTTAGTTGGAAGTTATTCACCCCTCCACTTT. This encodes CASSLVGSYSPLHF.

CDR3 protein: CASSYYLGRVGEEEQFF. The CDR3, as DNA: TGTGCCAGCAGTTATTACCTCGGGAGGGTAGGGGAGGAGGAGCAGTTCTTC. J is TRBJ2-1 and V is TRBV6-2 or TRBV6-3; 8 bases line up with TRBD2. Trimming at V came to 3 bases and at J to 10 bases, leaving 17 bases not matched to a gene. In germline, CDR1 is MNHEY, CDR2 SVGEGT. The CDR3 consists of 17 residues.

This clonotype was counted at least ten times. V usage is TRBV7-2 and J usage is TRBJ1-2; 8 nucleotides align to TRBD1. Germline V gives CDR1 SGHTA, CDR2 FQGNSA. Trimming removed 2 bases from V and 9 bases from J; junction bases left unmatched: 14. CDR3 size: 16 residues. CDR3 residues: CASSLRRVRGQGRYTF. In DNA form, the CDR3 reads TGTGCCAGCAGCTTACGGCGAGTCCGCGGACAGGGCCGCTACACCTTC. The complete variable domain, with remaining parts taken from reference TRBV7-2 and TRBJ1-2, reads GAGVSQSPSNKVTEKGKDVELRCDPISGHTALYWYRQSLGQGLEFLIYFQGNSAPDKSGLPSDRFSAERTGGSVSTLTIQRTQQEDSAVYLCASSLRRVRGQGRYTFGSGTRLTVV.

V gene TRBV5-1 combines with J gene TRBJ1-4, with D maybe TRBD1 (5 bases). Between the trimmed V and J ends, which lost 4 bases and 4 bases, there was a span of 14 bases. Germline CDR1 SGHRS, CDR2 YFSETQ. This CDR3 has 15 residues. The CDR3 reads CASSHIRANNEKLFF. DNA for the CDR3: TGCGCCAGCAGCCATATCAGGGCCAATAATGAAAAACTGTTTTTT.

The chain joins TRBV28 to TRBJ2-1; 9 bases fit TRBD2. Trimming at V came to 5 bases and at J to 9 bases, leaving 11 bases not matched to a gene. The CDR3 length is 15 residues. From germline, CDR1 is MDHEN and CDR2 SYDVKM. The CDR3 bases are TGTGCCAGCAGTGCCCCTGGGCTAGCGGGGATTGAGCAGTTCTTC. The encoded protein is CASSAPGLAGIEQFF.